This TCR beta chain came from a study of vaccination and CD4 T cells after COVID-19. Noted treatment: roughly 10-day PBMC culture with coronavirus spike peptide pools or control peptides (ViraFEST assay). Gathered ahead of the COVID-19 pandemic (2011-2018) were the CD4+ T cells of the unexposed donor. This clonotype was counted only a few times. Antigen unknown. Sequenced with the Oncomine TCR Beta short-read assay was DNA taken from cultured CD4+ T cells. A single record per CDR3 protein comes from TCRdb applying MiXCR to the PCR reads. This table holds several thousand distinct CDR3 sequences, about 35% found once. CDR1 and CDR2 (germline): SEHNR, FQNEAQ (reference sequence). The CDR3 runs to 17 residues. The V segment lost 0 bases and the J segment 2 bases; nucleotides outside the gene matches: 7.

The chain has TRBV7-9 and TRBJ2-3; TRBD1 aligns across 8 bases. This TCR derives from a human donor in good health. The sample taken for sequencing was CD4+ T cells from blood, cultured in vitro. The CDR3 reads CASSLAWTGQLTDTQYF. In DNA form, the CDR3 reads TGTGCCAGCAGCTTAGCATGGACAGGGCAGCTCACAGATACGCAGTATTTT.